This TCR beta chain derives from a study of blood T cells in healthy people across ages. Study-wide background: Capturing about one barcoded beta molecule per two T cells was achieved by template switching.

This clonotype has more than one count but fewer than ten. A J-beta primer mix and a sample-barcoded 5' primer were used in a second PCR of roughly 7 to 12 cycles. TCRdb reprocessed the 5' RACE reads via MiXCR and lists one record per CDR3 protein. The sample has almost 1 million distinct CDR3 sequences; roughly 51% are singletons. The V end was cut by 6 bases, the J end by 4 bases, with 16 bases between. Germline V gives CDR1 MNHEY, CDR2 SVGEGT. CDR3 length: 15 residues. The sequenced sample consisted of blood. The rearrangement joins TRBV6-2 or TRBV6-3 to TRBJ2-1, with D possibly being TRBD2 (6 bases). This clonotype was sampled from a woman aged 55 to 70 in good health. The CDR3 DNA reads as TGTGCCAGCAGCTATCCCCTCCGGGGGTACAATGAGCAGTTCTTC. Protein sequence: CASSYPLRGYNEQFF.